The text below deals with one TCR beta chain. Its antigen is unknown. The record originates from a study of a mutant IDH1 vaccine in newly diagnosed glioma. Study-wide background: Week 35 was assigned to visit V12, and week 47 was assigned to visit V13. General observations from the study: Altogether, almost 95% of patients exhibited vaccine-induced immune responses.

This sample's time point: week 35, safety follow-up. Vaccinated patients received 300 ug of mutant IDH1 20-mer peptide per dose, with topical imiquimod. Here immunoSEQ multiplex PCR was the method, and the copy in TCRdb shows in-frame clones only, minus some. The sample lists tens of thousands of clones, 84% occurring once. The V and J ends lost 0 bases and 1 base respectively, with 7 bases between them. This CDR3 has 14 residues. The V gene's germline CDR1 is MGHRA and CDR2 YSYEKL. This receptor was identified in a young woman with glioma. The V and J genes are TRBV4-1 and TRBJ2-7; D unresolved. The sample in question was PBMCs, obtained from a glioma patient whose treatment included an IDH1 peptide vaccine. CDR3: CASSQEAGSYEQYF. The CDR3 nucleotides are TGCGCCAGCAGCCAAGAAGCCGGATCCTACGAGCAGTACTTC.